Listed below are T cell receptor beta chains from one sample, sequenced in a study of control samples from healthy donors and cancer patients. The table came from immunoSEQ multiplex PCR; TCRdb's copy has only in-frame clones and leaves some out. The profile shows 150,000 to 190,000 clones, over 90% of them singletons. Sequenced sample: blood. The receptors here all came from a man aged 45-65 years in good health. Each CDR3 is given with its conserved first and last residue. The D gene is left open where the match is weak. Rows give clone size only sometimes, using once, few, many, or a class for an expanded clone.

clone_size: -; v_call: TRBV28; j_call: TRBJ1-1; d_call: -; cdr3_aa: CASSSRDTEAFF; cdr3_nt: TGTGCCAGCAGTTCCCGGGACACTGAAGCTTTCTTT
clone_size: -; v_call: TRBV12-3/TRBV12-4; j_call: TRBJ2-1; d_call: -; cdr3_aa: CASSLGLRAEQFF; cdr3_nt: TGTGCCAGCAGTTTAGGTCTCAGGGCTGAGCAGTTCTTC
clone_size: -; v_call: TRBV3-1/TRBV3-2; j_call: TRBJ2-5; d_call: -; cdr3_aa: CASSYRAAKETQYF; cdr3_nt: TGTGCCAGCAGCTACAGGGCTGCGAAAGAGACCCAGTACTTC
clone_size: -; v_call: TRBV9; j_call: TRBJ2-7; d_call: TRBD2; cdr3_aa: CASSVASASGSYEQYF; cdr3_nt: TGTGCCAGCAGCGTAGCATCCGCTAGCGGGAGCTACGAGCAGTACTTC
clone_size: once; v_call: TRBV6-1; j_call: TRBJ1-6; d_call: -; cdr3_aa: CASSEEYNSPLHF; cdr3_nt: TGTGCCAGCAGTGAAGAGTATAATTCACCCCTCCACTTT
clone_size: -; v_call: TRBV5-5; j_call: TRBJ1-1; d_call: -; cdr3_aa: CASSQQTGNTEAFF; cdr3_nt: TGTGCCAGCAGTCAGCAGACGGGGAACACTGAAGCTTTCTTT
clone_size: -; v_call: TRBV20-1; j_call: TRBJ2-7; d_call: -; cdr3_aa: CSAQQGNEQYF; cdr3_nt: TGCAGTGCGCAACAGGGAAACGAGCAGTACTTC
clone_size: -; v_call: TRBV7-2; j_call: TRBJ2-6; d_call: -; cdr3_aa: CASSLGVRHSGANVLTF; cdr3_nt: TGTGCCAGCAGCTTAGGTGTCAGACACTCTGGGGCCAACGTCCTGACTTTC
clone_size: -; v_call: TRBV6-6; j_call: TRBJ1-5; d_call: TRBD1; cdr3_aa: CASRAQGGGQPQHF; cdr3_nt: TGTGCCAGCAGGGCGCAGGGGGGGGGTCAGCCCCAGCATTTT
clone_size: -; v_call: TRBV4-2; j_call: TRBJ2-7; d_call: TRBD2; cdr3_aa: CASTLSGAYEQYF; cdr3_nt: TGTGCCAGCACCCTTAGCGGGGCCTACGAGCAGTACTTC
clone_size: -; v_call: TRBV28; j_call: TRBJ2-3; d_call: TRBD1; cdr3_aa: CASSLGGRTDTQYF; cdr3_nt: TGTGCCAGCAGCCTAGGGGGCCGCACAGATACGCAGTATTTT
clone_size: -; v_call: TRBV29-1; j_call: TRBJ1-6; d_call: -; cdr3_aa: CSVGDGNSPLHF; cdr3_nt: TGCAGCGTGGGGGACGGAAATTCACCCCTCCACTTT
clone_size: -; v_call: TRBV28; j_call: TRBJ1-2; d_call: TRBD1; cdr3_aa: CASSSIQGARGYTF; cdr3_nt: TGTGCCAGCAGTTCAATACAGGGGGCGCGTGGCTACACCTTC
clone_size: -; v_call: TRBV6-2/TRBV6-3; j_call: TRBJ2-7; d_call: TRBD1; cdr3_aa: CASSPTARTGHEQYF; cdr3_nt: TGTGCCAGCAGCCCTACGGCCAGGACAGGGCACGAGCAGTACTTC
clone_size: -; v_call: TRBV4-1; j_call: TRBJ2-7; d_call: TRBD2; cdr3_aa: CASSPRGGTGSYEQYF; cdr3_nt: TGCGCCAGCAGCCCTCGGGGAGGGACTGGATCCTACGAGCAGTACTTC
clone_size: -; v_call: TRBV7-3; j_call: TRBJ2-2; d_call: -; cdr3_aa: CASSSGAGELFF; cdr3_nt: TGTGCCAGCAGCTCCGGGGCCGGGGAGCTGTTTTTT
clone_size: -; v_call: TRBV5-1; j_call: TRBJ2-7; d_call: -; cdr3_aa: CASSLTGPYEQYF; cdr3_nt: TGCGCCAGCAGCTTGACAGGGCCCTACGAGCAGTACTTC
clone_size: -; v_call: TRBV3-1/TRBV3-2; j_call: TRBJ2-5; d_call: -; cdr3_aa: CASSQAAQETQYF; cdr3_nt: TGTGCCAGCAGCCAAGCGGCACAAGAGACCCAGTACTTC
clone_size: -; v_call: TRBV2; j_call: TRBJ2-2; d_call: TRBD1; cdr3_aa: CASSPMTGFTGELFF; cdr3_nt: TGTGCCAGCAGCCCGATGACAGGGTTCACCGGGGAGCTGTTTTTT
clone_size: -; v_call: TRBV19; j_call: TRBJ1-2; d_call: -; cdr3_aa: CASKKGPTNYGYTF; cdr3_nt: TGTGCCAGTAAAAAGGGACCGACTAACTATGGCTACACCTTC
clone_size: -; v_call: TRBV28; j_call: TRBJ2-6; d_call: -; cdr3_aa: CASSLIPGGQFFSGANVLTF; cdr3_nt: TGTGCCAGCAGTTTAATCCCCGGGGGACAGTTCTTCTCTGGGGCCAACGTCCTGACTTTC
clone_size: -; v_call: TRBV29-1; j_call: TRBJ2-7; d_call: -; cdr3_aa: CSVVQLYEQYF; cdr3_nt: TGCAGCGTTGTGCAGCTCTACGAGCAGTACTTC
clone_size: -; v_call: TRBV29-1; j_call: TRBJ2-1; d_call: -; cdr3_aa: CSGGSYNEQFF; cdr3_nt: TGCAGCGGGGGTTCCTACAATGAGCAGTTCTTC
clone_size: -; v_call: TRBV6-1; j_call: TRBJ2-7; d_call: TRBD2; cdr3_aa: CASSEAPSGTRYF; cdr3_nt: TGTGCCAGCAGTGAAGCGCCTAGCGGGACTCGGTACTTC
clone_size: -; v_call: TRBV7-6; j_call: TRBJ2-5; d_call: -; cdr3_aa: CASSPGTGHRETQYF; cdr3_nt: TGTGCCAGCAGCCCAGGGACGGGTCATCGGGAGACCCAGTACTTC
clone_size: -; v_call: TRBV28; j_call: TRBJ2-3; d_call: -; cdr3_aa: CASSFSIDSRNTQYF; cdr3_nt: TGTGCCAGCAGTTTTTCCATCGATTCGCGGAATACGCAGTATTTT
clone_size: -; v_call: TRBV7-2; j_call: TRBJ2-7; d_call: -; cdr3_aa: CASSLDSTYEQYF; cdr3_nt: TGTGCCAGCAGCTTAGACAGCACCTACGAGCAGTACTTC
clone_size: -; v_call: TRBV6-5; j_call: TRBJ1-1; d_call: -; cdr3_aa: CASRRQDTEAFF; cdr3_nt: TGTGCCAGCAGGCGACAGGACACTGAAGCTTTCTTT
clone_size: -; v_call: TRBV27; j_call: TRBJ1-2; d_call: TRBD1; cdr3_aa: CASSLAGTGGKGYTF; cdr3_nt: TGTGCCAGCAGTTTAGCAGGGACAGGGGGTAAGGGCTACACCTTC
clone_size: once; v_call: TRBV15; j_call: TRBJ2-1; d_call: TRBD1; cdr3_aa: CATSRDSKTSNEQFF; cdr3_nt: TGTGCCACCAGCCGGGACAGCAAAACTTCCAATGAGCAGTTCTTC
clone_size: -; v_call: TRBV3-1/TRBV3-2; j_call: TRBJ2-3; d_call: TRBD2; cdr3_aa: CASSQDLGGRGTDTQYF; cdr3_nt: TGTGCCAGCAGCCAAGATCTCGGCGGGAGGGGAACAGATACGCAGTATTTT
clone_size: -; v_call: TRBV6-5; j_call: TRBJ1-1; d_call: -; cdr3_aa: CASTFRTVNTEAFF; cdr3_nt: TGTGCCAGCACCTTCCGGACGGTGAACACTGAAGCTTTCTTT
clone_size: -; v_call: TRBV11-2; j_call: TRBJ2-5; d_call: -; cdr3_aa: CASSLDRMGGSYF; cdr3_nt: TGTGCCAGCAGCTTAGACAGGATGGGCGGTTCTTACTTC
clone_size: -; v_call: TRBV11-2; j_call: TRBJ2-1; d_call: -; cdr3_aa: CASSLGYVNNEQFF; cdr3_nt: TGTGCCAGCAGCTTAGGGTACGTGAACAATGAGCAGTTCTTC
clone_size: -; v_call: TRBV5-6; j_call: TRBJ2-2; d_call: TRBD1; cdr3_aa: CASSSGTGRTGELFF; cdr3_nt: TGTGCCAGCAGCTCCGGGACAGGGCGGACCGGGGAGCTGTTTTTT
clone_size: -; v_call: TRBV6-1; j_call: TRBJ2-7; d_call: -; cdr3_aa: CASSDAGHRDYEQYF; cdr3_nt: TGTGCCAGCAGTGATGCGGGGCATAGAGACTACGAGCAGTACTTC
clone_size: few; v_call: TRBV11-2; j_call: TRBJ2-7; d_call: -; cdr3_aa: CASSTGARVLGEQYF; cdr3_nt: TGTGCCAGCAGCACCGGAGCCAGGGTCCTTGGGGAGCAGTACTTC
clone_size: -; v_call: TRBV6-5; j_call: TRBJ1-3; d_call: -; cdr3_aa: CASSYGDSGNTIYF; cdr3_nt: TGTGCCAGCAGTTACGGGGATTCTGGAAACACCATATATTTT
clone_size: -; v_call: TRBV3-1/TRBV3-2; j_call: TRBJ2-3; d_call: TRBD1; cdr3_aa: CASSRQGSDTQYF; cdr3_nt: TGTGCCAGCAGCCGACAGGGGTCAGATACGCAGTATTTT
clone_size: -; v_call: TRBV7-9; j_call: TRBJ1-4; d_call: -; cdr3_aa: CASSLVQASNEKLFF; cdr3_nt: TGTGCCAGCAGCTTAGTACAGGCCTCTAATGAAAAACTGTTTTTT